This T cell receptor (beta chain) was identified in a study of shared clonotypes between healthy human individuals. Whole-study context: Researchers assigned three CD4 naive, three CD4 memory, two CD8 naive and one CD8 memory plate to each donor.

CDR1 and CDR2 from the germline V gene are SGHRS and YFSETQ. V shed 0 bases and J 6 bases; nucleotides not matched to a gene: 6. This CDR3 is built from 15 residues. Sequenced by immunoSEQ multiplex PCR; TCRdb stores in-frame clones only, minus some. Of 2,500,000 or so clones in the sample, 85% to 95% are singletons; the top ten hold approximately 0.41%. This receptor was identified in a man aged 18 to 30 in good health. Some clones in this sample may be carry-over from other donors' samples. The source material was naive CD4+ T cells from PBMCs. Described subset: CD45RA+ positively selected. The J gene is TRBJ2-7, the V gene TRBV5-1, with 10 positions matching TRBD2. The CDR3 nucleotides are TGCGCCAGCAGCTTGGTTTCAGCGGGAGGGATCGAGCAGTACTTC. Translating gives CASSLVSAGGIEQYF.